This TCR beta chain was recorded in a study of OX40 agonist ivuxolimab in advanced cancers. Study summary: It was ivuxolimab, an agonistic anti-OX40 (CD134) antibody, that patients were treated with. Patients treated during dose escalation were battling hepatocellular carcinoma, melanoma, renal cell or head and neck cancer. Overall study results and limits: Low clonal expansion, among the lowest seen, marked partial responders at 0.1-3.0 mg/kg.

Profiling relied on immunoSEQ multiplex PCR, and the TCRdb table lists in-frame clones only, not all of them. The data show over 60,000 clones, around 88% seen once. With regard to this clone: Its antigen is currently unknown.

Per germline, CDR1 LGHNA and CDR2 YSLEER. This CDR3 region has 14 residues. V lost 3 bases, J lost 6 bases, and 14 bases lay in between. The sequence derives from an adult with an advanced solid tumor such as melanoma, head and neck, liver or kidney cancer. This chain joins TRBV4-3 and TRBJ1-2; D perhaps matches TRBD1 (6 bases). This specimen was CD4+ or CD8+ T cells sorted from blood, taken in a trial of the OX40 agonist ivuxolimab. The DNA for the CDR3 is TGCGCCAGCAGCCACGGAGTCACAGGGAATGGCTACACCTTC. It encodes CASSHGVTGNGYTF.